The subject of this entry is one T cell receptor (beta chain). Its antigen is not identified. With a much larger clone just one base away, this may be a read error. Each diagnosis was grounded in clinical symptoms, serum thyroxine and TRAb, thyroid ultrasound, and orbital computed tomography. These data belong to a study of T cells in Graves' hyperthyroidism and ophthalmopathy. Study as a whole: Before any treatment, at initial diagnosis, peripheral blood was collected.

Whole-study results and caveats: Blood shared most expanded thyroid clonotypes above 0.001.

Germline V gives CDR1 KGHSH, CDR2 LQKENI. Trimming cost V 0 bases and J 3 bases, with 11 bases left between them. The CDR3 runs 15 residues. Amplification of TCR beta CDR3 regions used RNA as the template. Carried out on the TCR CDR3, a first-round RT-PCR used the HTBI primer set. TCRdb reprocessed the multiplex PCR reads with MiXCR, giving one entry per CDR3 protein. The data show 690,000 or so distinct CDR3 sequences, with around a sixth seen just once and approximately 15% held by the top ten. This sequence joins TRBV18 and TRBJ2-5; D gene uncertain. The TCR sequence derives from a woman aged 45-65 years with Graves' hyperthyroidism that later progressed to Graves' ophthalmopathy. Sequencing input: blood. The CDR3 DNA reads TGTGCCAGCTCACCACCGTACGCGGCCGAAGAGACCCAGTACTTC. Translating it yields CASSPPYAAEETQYF.